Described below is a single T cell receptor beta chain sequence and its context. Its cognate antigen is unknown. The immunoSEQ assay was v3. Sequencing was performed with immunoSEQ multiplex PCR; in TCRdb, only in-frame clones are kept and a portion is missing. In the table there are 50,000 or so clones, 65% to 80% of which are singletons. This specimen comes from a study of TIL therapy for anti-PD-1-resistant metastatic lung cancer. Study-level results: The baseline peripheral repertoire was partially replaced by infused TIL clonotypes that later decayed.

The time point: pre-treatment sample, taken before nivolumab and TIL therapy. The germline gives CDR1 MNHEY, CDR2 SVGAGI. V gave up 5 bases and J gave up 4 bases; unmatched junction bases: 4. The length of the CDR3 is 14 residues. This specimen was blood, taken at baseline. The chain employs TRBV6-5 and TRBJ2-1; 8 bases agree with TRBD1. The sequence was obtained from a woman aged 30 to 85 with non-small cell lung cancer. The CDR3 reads CASSPGQVYNEQFF. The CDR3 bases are TGTGCCAGCAGTCCGGGACAGGTTTACAATGAGCAGTTCTTC.